This TCR beta chain comes out of a study of T cell repertoires in cytomegalovirus infection (dated by TCRdb to between 2017 and 2020). For context, the study as a whole: The peptide stimulations were aimed at well-studied HLA-B-restricted epitopes as well as recently identified HLA-C-restricted CMV epitopes, whose presentation resists viral immunomodulation. Because public TCR beta signatures pointed to carriage of CMV infection together with the matching HLA type, the HLA type of each donor mattered for the analysis.

The meaning of the sample's treatment or condition label: in vitro stimulation with specific CMV peptide epitopes to enrich CMV-specific T cells. On this clonotype itself: Its antigen is not yet known. There are no base qualities to consult, and no much larger clone falls within one base.

The reads were generated on an Illumina HiSeq 1500. TCRdb reprocessed the public reads (quality trimming at Q25 with fastp, clone calling with MiXCR) and kept in-frame beta chains. Each record represents a unique CDR3 protein, reported with the most common genes and DNA among its rows. The sample table contains 900,000 to 950,000 distinct CDR3 sequences; only one count was recorded for about a third of them. The ten largest clonotypes hold about an eighth of the sample. Study-wide conclusions, independent of this receptor: The ex vivo response was dominated by HLA-C-restricted CMV-specific TCR beta clonotypes, which also provided the single most frequent clonotype in two of eight donors. In both this cohort and an independent cohort of 350 to 400 donors, the cumulative frequency of public TCR beta family members distinguished carriers of CMV infection plus the relevant HLA type.

This receptor was taken from a human donor in good health (CMV status not recorded). Some clones in this sample may be carry-over from other donors' samples. The specimen was cultured CD8+ T cells from PBMCs, collected from culture after CMV antigen stimulation.

The CDR3 region has the sequence CASSSGKNIQYF. The sequence in DNA is TGTGCCAGCAGTTCGGGGAAAAACATTCAGTACTTC. This sequence uses TRBV27 and TRBJ2-4; 5 matching bases give a weak D call of TRBD2. CDR1 and CDR2 (MNHEY, SMNVEV) derive from the germline V gene (reference sequence). V is shortened by 4 bases, J by 4 bases, and the region joining them spans 5 bases. The CDR3 sequence holds 12 residues, the cysteine and phenylalanine included. Of the read, only the CDR3 DNA is kept; its 36 bases are in frame from base 1.